The 2 T cell receptor beta chains given below trace back to one sample, sequenced in a study of technical replicates of blood from a few donors. This table comes from immunoSEQ multiplex PCR, and its TCRdb copy is limited to in-frame clones, with some not included. The repertoire holds fewer than 20,000 clones, with 65% to 90% as singletons. Sequences were obtained from PBMCs. All receptors come from a human donor in good health.

V is TRBV12-5 and J is TRBJ2-7; D may be TRBD1 (6 bases). Germline-derived CDR1 and CDR2 are LGHNT and FRNRAP. V lost 6 bases and J 5 bases, leaving 17 bases between the germline ends. The CDR3 consists of 14 residues. The CDR3 loop is CASGPQGIGDEQYF. As DNA, the CDR3 is TGTGCTAGTGGCCCACAGGGAATCGGGGACGAGCAGTACTTC.

The chain uses TRBV7-6 and TRBJ2-3; D is perhaps TRBD2 (5 bases). Germline V gives CDR1 SGHVS, CDR2 FNYEAQ. Trimming removed 5 bases at V and 0 bases at J, with 12 bases between. This CDR3 region has 15 residues. CDR3 sequence: CASSPRSGSTDTQYF. The DNA for the CDR3 is TGTGCCAGCAGCCCACGAAGCGGTAGCACAGATACGCAGTATTTT.